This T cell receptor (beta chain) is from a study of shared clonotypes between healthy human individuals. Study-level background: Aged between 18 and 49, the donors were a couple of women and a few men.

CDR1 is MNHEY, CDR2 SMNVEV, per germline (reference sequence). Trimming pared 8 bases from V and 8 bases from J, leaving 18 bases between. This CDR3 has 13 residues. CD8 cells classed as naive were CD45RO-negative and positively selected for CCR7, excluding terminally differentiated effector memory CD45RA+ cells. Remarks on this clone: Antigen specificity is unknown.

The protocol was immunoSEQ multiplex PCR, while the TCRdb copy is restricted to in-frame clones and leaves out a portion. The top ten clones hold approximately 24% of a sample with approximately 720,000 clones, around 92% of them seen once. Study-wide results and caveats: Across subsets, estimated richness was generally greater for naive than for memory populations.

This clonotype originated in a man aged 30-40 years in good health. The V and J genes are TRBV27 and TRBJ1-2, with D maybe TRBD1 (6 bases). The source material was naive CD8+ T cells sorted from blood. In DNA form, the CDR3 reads TGTGCCAGCCGCCCTGGTCCGGGGGGCGGCTACACCTTC. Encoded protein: CASRPGPGGGYTF.